This TCR beta chain was captured in a study of tumor and adjacent non-tumor tissue in lung cancer. Across the study: Patients comprised roughly 12 adenocarcinoma, 2 squamous cell carcinoma and 1 small cell lung cancer. The patients, 10 men and about 5 women, were about 31 to 85 with stage I to III disease.

CDR3 length equals 17 residues. In germline, CDR1 is SGHKS, CDR2 YYEKEE (reference sequence). Whole-study findings and limits: Tumor TCR diversity, when higher, was linked to shorter survival.

Three rounds of nested PCR, following a modified ARM-PCR protocol, produced the TCRbeta library. In TCRdb, the multiplex PCR reads were re-called with MiXCR into one record per CDR3 protein. The sample records some 200,000 distinct CDR3 sequences, 70% to 75% being singletons. This sample's RNA came from whole unsorted tissue. Between August and November 2014, newly diagnosed, chemotherapy-naive lung cancer patients underwent thoracic surgery in China. This clonotype was observed once. As yet, its antigen is unknown. The junction shows a germline mismatch at one end, possibly a read error. The TCR sequence derives from a man between 60 and 75 years old with non-small cell lung cancer. The gene calls are TRBV5-5 and TRBJ2-4; 10 nucleotides align to TRBD2. The sample consisted of lung tumor tissue. As DNA, the CDR3 is TGTGCCAGCAGCTCACTAGCGGGGTCGGAGCGGGGAAACATTCGGTACTTC. Translated, it gives CASSSLAGSERGNIRYF.